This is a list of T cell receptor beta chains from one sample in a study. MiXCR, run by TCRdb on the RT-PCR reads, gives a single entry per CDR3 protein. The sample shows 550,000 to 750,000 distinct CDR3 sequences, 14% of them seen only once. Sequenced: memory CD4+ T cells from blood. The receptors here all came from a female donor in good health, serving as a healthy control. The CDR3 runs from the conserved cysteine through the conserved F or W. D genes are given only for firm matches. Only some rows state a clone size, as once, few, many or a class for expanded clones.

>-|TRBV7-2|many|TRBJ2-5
TGTGCCAGCAGCCCAGACCGAAACCAAGAGACCCAGTACTTC
CASSPDRNQETQYF
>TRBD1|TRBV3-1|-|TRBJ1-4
TGTGCCAGCAGCCAAGATTTCAGGGGGGAAAAACTGTTTTTT
CASSQDFRGEKLFF
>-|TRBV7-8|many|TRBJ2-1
TGTGCCAGCAGCCCCCAAGCCATAGCGGATACTCGGTTCTTC
CASSPQAIADTRFF
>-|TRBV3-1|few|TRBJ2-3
TGTGCCAGCAGCCAAAGGAGGGCATACACAGATACGCAGTATTTT
CASSQRRAYTDTQYF
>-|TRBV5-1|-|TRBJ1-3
TGCGCCAGCAGCTTGACGCGGACAGATATTCACCCGAACACCATATATTTT
CASSLTRTDIHPNTIYF
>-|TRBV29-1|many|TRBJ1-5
TGCAGCGTGAAAATGACGGATCAGCCCCAGCATTTT
CSVKMTDQPQHF
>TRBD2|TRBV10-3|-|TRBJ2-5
TGTGCCATCAGTGAAGGAGCTAGCGGGCAAGAGACCCAGTACTTC
CAISEGASGQETQYF
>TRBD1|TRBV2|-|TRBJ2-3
TGTGCCAGCAGTGCGGCACAGGGGACAGATACGCAGTATTTT
CASSAAQGTDTQYF
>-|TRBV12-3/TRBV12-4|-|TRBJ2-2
TGTGCCAGCAGTTTAAAAGGGGAAGGGGAGCTGTTTTTT
CASSLKGEGELFF
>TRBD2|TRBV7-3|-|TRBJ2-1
TGTGCCAGCAGCTTGTCTAGCGGGGGGCCCAATGAGCAGTTCTTC
CASSLSSGGPNEQFF
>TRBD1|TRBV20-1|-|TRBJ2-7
TGCAGTGCAAAAAAAGGGACAGACGACGAGCAGTACTTC
CSAKKGTDDEQYF
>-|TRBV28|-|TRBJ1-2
TGTGCCAGCAGCTCTTCTTGGTATGGCTACACCTTC
CASSSSWYGYTF
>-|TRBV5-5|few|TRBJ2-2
TGTGCCAGCAGCTTCTCTACAGGACTACTCACCGGGGAGCTGTTTTTT
CASSFSTGLLTGELFF
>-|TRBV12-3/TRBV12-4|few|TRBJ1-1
TGTGCCAGCAGTTTAAGGAAGAACACTGAAGCTTTCTTT
CASSLRKNTEAFF
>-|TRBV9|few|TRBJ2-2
TGTGCCAGCAGCGGCGCCCTGAACACCGGGGAGCTGTTTTTT
CASSGALNTGELFF
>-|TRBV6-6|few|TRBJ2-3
TGTGCCAGCAGTTACCGGCGGGATACCACAGATACGCAGTATTTT
CASSYRRDTTDTQYF
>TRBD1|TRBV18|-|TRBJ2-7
TGTGCCAGCTCACGGGACAGGCGAAACGAGCAGTACTTC
CASSRDRRNEQYF
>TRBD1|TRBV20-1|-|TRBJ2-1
TGCAGTGCTAAACCTTTACAGGGGGCATACAATGAGCAGTTCTTC
CSAKPLQGAYNEQFF
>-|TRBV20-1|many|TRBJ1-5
TGCAGTGCTCCCCGGGACAACAATCAGCCCCAGCATTTT
CSAPRDNNQPQHF
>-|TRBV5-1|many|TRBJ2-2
TGCGCCAGCAGCTTGGTTTTGGTGGGAGCCACCGGGGAGCTGTTTTTT
CASSLVLVGATGELFF
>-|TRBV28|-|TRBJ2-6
TGTGCCAGCCAGTCTGGGGCCAACGTCCTGACTTTC
CASQSGANVLTF
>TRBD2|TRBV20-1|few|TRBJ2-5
TGCAGTGCTAGAGGCCCCGGGGGGGTGAACCAAGAGACCCAGTACTTC
CSARGPGGVNQETQYF
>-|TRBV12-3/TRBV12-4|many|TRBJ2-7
TGTGCCAGCAGCATGACTGCTACAGGGACGGGGCAGTACTTC
CASSMTATGTGQYF
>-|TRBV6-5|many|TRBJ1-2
TGTGCCAGCACGGACAGAACCTATGGCTACACCTTC
CASTDRTYGYTF
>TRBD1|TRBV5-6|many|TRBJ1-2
TGTGCCAGCAGCTTGTTCGGGACAGATATCTACACCTTC
CASSLFGTDIYTF
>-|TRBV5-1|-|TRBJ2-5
TGCGCCAGCAAGGAAGAGACCCAGTACTTC
CASKEETQYF
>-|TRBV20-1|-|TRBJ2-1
TGCAGTGCTCCGTCTTGGTCCTACAATGAGCAGTTCTTC
CSAPSWSYNEQFF
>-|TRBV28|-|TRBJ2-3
TGTGCCAGCAGTGAAGGTCGTTCTAGCACAGATACGCAGTATTTT
CASSEGRSSTDTQYF
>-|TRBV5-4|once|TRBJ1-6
TGTGCCAGCAGCTTGGGATGGGGATATAATTCACCCCTCCACTTT
CASSLGWGYNSPLHF
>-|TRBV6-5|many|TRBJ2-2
TGTGCCAGCAGTTACCGAGTCGGGGAGCTGTTTTTT
CASSYRVGELFF
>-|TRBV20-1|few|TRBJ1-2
TGCAGTGCTAGAACCTCCTATGGCTACACCTTC
CSARTSYGYTF
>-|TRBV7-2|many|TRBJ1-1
TGTGCCAGCAGCCCCCTCTCGCGGGGGGACACTGAAGCTTTCTTT
CASSPLSRGDTEAFF
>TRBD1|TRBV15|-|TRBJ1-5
TGTGCCACCAGCAGAGCCCGGACAGGGGGCGAAGGGCAGCCCCAGCATTTT
CATSRARTGGEGQPQHF
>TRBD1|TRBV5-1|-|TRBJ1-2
TGCGCCAGCAGCCCTTCCCCGGGGACAGCTTTAGGCTACACCTTC
CASSPSPGTALGYTF
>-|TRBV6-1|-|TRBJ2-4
TGTGCCAGCAGTGAAGCGGGGGCGGGGAAAAACATTCAGTACTTC
CASSEAGAGKNIQYF
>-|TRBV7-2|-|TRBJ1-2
TGTGCCAGCAGCTTTTTACGTCACGGCTACACCTTC
CASSFLRHGYTF
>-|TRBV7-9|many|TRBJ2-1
TGTGCCAGCAGCTTAGGGAGCCGGGACCCCGCTTCGCAGTTCTTC
CASSLGSRDPASQFF
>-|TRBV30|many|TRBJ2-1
TGTGCCTGGAGCGGAGGGGGCGGGGATGTTGAGCAGTTCTTC
CAWSGGGGDVEQFF
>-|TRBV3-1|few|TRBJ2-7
TGTGCCAGCAGCCAAGGCTGGGAGGGGGGGCGCGAGCAGTACTTC
CASSQGWEGGREQYF
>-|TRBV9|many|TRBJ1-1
TGTGCCAGCAGCGTAGGGCCCTTCATGAACACTGAAGCTTTCTTT
CASSVGPFMNTEAFF
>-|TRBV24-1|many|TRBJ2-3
TGTGCCACCAGTGCCGTCAGCACAGATACGCAGTATTTT
CATSAVSTDTQYF
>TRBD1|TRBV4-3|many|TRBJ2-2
TGCGCCAGCAGCCCGGGACAGGGTAGCACCGGGGAGCTGTTTTTT
CASSPGQGSTGELFF
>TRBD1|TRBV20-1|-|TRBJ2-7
TGCAGTGCTACCAGAGGGACAGCCGGCTACGAGCAGTACTTC
CSATRGTAGYEQYF
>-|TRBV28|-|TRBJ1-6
TGTGCCAGCAGCACCCAAGGATCACCCCTCCACTTT
CASSTQGSPLHF
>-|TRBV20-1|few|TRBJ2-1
TGCAGTGCCTCCCCGGGGGCCGGACCCTCCTACAATGAGCAGTTCTTC
CSASPGAGPSYNEQFF
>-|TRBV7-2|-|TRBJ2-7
TGTGCCAGCAGCTTTGTGTTGCGGGATTCGGTCGAGCAGTACTTC
CASSFVLRDSVEQYF
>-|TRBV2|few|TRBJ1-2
TGTGCCAGCAGTGTCGGACCGGTGGATGGCTACACCTTC
CASSVGPVDGYTF
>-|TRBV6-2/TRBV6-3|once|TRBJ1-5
TGTGCCAGCAGAGGCGACAGGACACAGCCCCAGCATTTT
CASRGDRTQPQHF
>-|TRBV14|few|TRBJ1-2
TGTGCCAGCAGCTCACAGGTTAACTATGGCTACACCTTC
CASSSQVNYGYTF
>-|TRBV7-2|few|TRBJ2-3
TGTGCCAGCAGTGCAGGAGGCTCAGATACGCAGTATTTT
CASSAGGSDTQYF
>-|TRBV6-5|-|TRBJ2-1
TGTGCCAGCAGTTATGCATTACGCGGTGAGCAGTTCTTC
CASSYALRGEQFF
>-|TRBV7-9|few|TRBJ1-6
TGTGCCAGCAGCCCTATGGGGGGGACCTATAATTCACCCCTCCACTTT
CASSPMGGTYNSPLHF
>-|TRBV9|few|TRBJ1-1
TGTGCCAGCAGCGTAGTGGTCACCACGGAGGGTGAAGCTTTCTTT
CASSVVVTTEGEAFF